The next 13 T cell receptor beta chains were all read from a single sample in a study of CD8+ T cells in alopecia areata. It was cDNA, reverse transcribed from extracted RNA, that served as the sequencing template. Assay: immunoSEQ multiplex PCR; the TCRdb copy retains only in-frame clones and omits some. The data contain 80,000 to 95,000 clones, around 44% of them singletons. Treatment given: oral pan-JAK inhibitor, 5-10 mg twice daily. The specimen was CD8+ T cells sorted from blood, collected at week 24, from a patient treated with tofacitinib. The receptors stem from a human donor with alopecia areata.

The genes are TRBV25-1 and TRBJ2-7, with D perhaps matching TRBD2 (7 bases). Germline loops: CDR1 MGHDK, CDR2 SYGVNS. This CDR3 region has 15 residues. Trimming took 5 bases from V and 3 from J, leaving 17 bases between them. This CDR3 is CASSRGASSHYEQYF. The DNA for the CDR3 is TGTGCCAGCAGTCGGGGGGCTAGCTCCCACTACGAGCAGTACTTC.

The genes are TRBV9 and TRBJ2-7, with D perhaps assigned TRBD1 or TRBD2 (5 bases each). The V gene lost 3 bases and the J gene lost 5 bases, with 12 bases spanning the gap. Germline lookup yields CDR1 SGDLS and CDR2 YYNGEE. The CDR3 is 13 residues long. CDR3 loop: CASSAGAPDEQYF. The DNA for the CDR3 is TGTGCCAGCAGCGCCGGGGCCCCGGACGAGCAGTACTTC.

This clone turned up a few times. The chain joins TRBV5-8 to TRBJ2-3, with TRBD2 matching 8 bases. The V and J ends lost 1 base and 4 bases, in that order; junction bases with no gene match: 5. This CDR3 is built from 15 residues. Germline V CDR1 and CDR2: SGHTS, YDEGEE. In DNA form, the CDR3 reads TGTGCCAGCAGCTTGCTGCGGGAGGCTCCAGATACGCAGTATTTT. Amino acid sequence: CASSLLREAPDTQYF.

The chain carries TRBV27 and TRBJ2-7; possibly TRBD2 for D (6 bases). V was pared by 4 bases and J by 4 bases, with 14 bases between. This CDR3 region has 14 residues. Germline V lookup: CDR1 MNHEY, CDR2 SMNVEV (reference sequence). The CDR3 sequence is CASSSSGEWYEQYF. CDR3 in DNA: TGTGCCAGCAGTTCATCGGGAGAATGGTACGAGCAGTACTTC.

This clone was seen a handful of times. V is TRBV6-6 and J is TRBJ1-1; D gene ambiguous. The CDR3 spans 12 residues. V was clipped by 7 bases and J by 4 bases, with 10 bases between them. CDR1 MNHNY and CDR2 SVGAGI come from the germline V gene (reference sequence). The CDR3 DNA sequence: TGTGCCAGCACGGGGTCTGGCACTGAAGCTTTCTTT. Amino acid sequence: CASTGSGTEAFF.

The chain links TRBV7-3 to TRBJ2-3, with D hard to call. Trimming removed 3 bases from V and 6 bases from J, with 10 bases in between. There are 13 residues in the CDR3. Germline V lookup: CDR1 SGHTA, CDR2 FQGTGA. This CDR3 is CASSFGVSDTQYF. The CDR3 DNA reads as TGTGCCAGCAGCTTTGGCGTTTCCGATACGCAGTATTTT.

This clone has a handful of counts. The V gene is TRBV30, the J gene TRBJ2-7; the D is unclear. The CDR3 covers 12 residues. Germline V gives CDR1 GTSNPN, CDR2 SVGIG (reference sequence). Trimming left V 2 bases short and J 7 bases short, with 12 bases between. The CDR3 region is CAWSSTPQEQYF. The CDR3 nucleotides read TGTGCCTGGAGTTCGACACCTCAAGAGCAGTACTTC.

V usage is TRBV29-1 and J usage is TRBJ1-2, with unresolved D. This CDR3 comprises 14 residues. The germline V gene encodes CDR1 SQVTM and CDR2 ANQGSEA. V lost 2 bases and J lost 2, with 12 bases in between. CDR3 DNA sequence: TGCAGCGTTGAATTCTCCCCGCGGAACTATGGCTACACCTTC. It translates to CSVEFSPRNYGYTF.

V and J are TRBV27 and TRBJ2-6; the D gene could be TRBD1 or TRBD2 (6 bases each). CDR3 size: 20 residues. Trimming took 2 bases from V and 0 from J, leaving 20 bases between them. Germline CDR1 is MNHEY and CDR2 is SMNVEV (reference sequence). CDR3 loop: CASSLGTPEGGYSGANVLTF. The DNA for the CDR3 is TGTGCCAGCAGTTTAGGGACACCGGAGGGAGGATACTCTGGGGCCAACGTCCTGACTTTC.

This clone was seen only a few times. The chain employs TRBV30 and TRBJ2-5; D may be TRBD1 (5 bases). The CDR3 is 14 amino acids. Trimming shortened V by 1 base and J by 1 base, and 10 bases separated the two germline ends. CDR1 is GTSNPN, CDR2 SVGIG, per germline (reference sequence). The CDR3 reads CAWSAKGFQETQYF. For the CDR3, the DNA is TGTGCCTGGAGTGCCAAGGGGTTCCAAGAGACCCAGTACTTC.

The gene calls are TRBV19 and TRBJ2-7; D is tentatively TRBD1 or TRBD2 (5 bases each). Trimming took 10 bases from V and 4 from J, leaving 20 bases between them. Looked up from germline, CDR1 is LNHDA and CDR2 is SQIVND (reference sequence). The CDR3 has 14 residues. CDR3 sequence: CATDDGGVGYEQYF. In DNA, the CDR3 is TGTGCCACCGACGATGGGGGAGTGGGGTACGAGCAGTACTTC.

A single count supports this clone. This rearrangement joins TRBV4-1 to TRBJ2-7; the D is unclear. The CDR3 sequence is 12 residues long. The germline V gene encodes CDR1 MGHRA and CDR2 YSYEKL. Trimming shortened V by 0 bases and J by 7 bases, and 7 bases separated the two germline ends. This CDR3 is CASSQDLKEQYF. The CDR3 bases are TGCGCCAGCAGCCAAGATTTGAAGGAGCAGTACTTC.

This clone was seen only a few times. CDR3 residues: CASSSQETQYF. The DNA for the CDR3 is TGTGCCAGCAGCTCCCAAGAGACCCAGTACTTC. The genes are TRBV7-9 and TRBJ2-5; D is unresolved. The CDR3 runs 11 residues. Trimming took 4 bases from V and 1 from J, leaving 1 base between them. Looked up from germline, CDR1 is SEHNR and CDR2 is FQNEAQ (reference sequence).